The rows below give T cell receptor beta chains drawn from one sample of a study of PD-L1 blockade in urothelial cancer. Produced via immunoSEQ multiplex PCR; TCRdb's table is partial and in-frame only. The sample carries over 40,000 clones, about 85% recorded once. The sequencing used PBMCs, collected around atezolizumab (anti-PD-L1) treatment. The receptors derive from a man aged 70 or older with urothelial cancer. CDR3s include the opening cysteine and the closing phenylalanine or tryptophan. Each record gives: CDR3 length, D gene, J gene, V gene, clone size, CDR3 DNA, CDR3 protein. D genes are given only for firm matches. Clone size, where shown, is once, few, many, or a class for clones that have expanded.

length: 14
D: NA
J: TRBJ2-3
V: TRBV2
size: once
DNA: TGTGCCAGCAGCAAGCAATTTAGCACAGATACGCAGTATTTT
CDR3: CASSKQFSTDTQYF

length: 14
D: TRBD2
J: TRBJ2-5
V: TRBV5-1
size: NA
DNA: TGCGCCAGCAGCTTGGGGGAGGGGCAAGAGACCCAGTACTTC
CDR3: CASSLGEGQETQYF

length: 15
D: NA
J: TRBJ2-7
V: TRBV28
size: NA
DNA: TGTGCCAGCAGTTTAAACTCCTTCTCTCCTAACGAGCAGTACTTC
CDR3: CASSLNSFSPNEQYF

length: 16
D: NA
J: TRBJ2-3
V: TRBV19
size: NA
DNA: TGTGCCAGTAGGCCTTCCTCTGGGGGAGGCGCAGATACGCAGTATTTT
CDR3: CASRPSSGGGADTQYF

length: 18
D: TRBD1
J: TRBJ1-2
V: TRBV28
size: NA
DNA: TGTGCCAGCACCCTCCTCAGGACAGGGGCGTTTGCTAACTATGGCTACACCTTC
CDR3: CASTLLRTGAFANYGYTF

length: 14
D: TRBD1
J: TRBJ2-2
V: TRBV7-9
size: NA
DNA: TGTGCCAGCAGCTTCGGGACAGACACCGGGGAGCTGTTTTTT
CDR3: CASSFGTDTGELFF

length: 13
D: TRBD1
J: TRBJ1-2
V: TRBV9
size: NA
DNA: TGTGCCAGCAGCGGGACAGGGATCTATGGCTACACCTTC
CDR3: CASSGTGIYGYTF

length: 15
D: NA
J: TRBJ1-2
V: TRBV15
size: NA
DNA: TGTGCCACCAGCAGATCCGGACAGCCTAACTATGGCTACACCTTC
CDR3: CATSRSGQPNYGYTF

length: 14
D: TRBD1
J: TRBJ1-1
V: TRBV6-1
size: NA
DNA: TGTGCCAGCAGTGCCCGGGACAGGGAATCTGAAGCTTTCTTT
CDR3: CASSARDRESEAFF

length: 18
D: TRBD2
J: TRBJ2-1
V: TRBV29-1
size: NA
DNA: TGCAGCGTTGAGAATCCGGGACTAGCGGCCCGCTCCTACAATGAGCAGTTCTTC
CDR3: CSVENPGLAARSYNEQFF

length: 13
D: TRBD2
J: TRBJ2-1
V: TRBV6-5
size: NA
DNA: TGTGCCAGCAGACCTAGCGGGAGGAATGAGCAGTTCTTC
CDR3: CASRPSGRNEQFF

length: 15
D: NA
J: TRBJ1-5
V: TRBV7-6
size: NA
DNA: TGTGCCAGCAGCTTAGAGGAGGGGTTCAATCAGCCCCAGCATTTT
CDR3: CASSLEEGFNQPQHF

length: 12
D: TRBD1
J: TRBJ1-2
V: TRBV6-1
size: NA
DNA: TGTGCCAGCGAGGGACAGGGAGATGGCTACACCTTC
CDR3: CASEGQGDGYTF

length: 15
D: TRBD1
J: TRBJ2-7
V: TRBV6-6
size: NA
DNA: TGTGCCAGCAGTTCTCCAGGGGGCGCTGGGGGAGAGCAGTACTTC
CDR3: CASSSPGGAGGEQYF

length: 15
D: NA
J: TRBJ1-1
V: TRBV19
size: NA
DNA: TGTGCCAGTAGTCCCACGGGGGGGATGAGCACTGAAGCTTTCTTT
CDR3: CASSPTGGMSTEAFF

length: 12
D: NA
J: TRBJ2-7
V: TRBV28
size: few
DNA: TGTGCCAGCAGCCCTACCTCCTACGAGCAGTACTTC
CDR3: CASSPTSYEQYF

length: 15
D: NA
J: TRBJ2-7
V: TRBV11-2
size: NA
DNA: TGTGCCAGCAGCTTAGATACCTCAGGGATCTACGAGCAGTACTTC
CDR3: CASSLDTSGIYEQYF

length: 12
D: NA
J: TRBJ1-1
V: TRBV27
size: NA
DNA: TGTGCCAGCACACATCAGAACACTGAAGCTTTCTTT
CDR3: CASTHQNTEAFF

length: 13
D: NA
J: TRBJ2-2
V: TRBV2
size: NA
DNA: TGTGCCAGCAACCTAAGTCCCGGGACACCCTGGTTTTTT
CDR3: CASNLSPGTPWFF

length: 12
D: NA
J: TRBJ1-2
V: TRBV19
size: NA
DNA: TGTGCCAGTAGTCAAAGAGAGTATGGCTACACCTTC
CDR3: CASSQREYGYTF

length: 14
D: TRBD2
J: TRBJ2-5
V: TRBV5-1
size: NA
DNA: TGCGCCAGCAGCTCCTGGGGGGGGGAGGAGACCCAGTACTTC
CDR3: CASSSWGGEETQYF

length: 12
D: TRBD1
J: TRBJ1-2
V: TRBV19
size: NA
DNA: TGTGCCAGTAACACAGGGGCCTATGGCTACACCTTC
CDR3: CASNTGAYGYTF

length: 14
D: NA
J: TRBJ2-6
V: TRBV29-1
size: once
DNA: TGCAGCGTTCTAGGCTCCTCTGGGGCCAACGTCCTGACTTTC
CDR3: CSVLGSSGANVLTF

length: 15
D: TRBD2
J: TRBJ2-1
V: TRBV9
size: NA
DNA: TGTGCCAGCAGCGACCGGACTAGCGGGAGCAATGAGCAGTTCTTC
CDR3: CASSDRTSGSNEQFF

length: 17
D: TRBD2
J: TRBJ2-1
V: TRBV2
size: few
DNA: TGTGCCAGCAGCGCTAGGACTAGCGGGAGGGGTTACAATGAGCAGTTCTTC
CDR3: CASSARTSGRGYNEQFF

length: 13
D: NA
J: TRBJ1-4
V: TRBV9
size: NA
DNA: TGTGCCAGCAGCCTTGCAACTAATGAAAAACTGTTTTTT
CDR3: CASSLATNEKLFF

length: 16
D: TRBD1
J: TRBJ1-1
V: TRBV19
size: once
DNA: TGTGCCAGTAGTAGGACAGGGGGCTCGACGGACACTGAAGCTTTCTTT
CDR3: CASSRTGGSTDTEAFF

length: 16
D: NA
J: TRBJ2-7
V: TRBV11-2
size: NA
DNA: TGTGCCAGCAGGAAAAGCGGGACACGGATTTCCTACGAGCAGTACTTC
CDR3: CASRKSGTRISYEQYF

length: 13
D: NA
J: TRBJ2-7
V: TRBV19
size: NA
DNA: TGTGCCAGTAGTATAGATCAGGGCTACGAGCAGTACTTC
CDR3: CASSIDQGYEQYF

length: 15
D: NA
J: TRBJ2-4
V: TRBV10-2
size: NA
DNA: TGCGCCAGCAGTCGAAGAGCCCTAGCCAAAAACATTCAGTACTTC
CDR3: CASSRRALAKNIQYF

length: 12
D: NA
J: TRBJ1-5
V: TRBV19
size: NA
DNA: TGTGCCAGTAGTATAAGAGAACAGCCCCAGCATTTT
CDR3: CASSIREQPQHF

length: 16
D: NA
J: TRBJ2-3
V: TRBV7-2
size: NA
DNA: TGTGCCAGCAGACCCCAAGTCCTAGTGGCTACAGATACGCAGTATTTT
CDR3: CASRPQVLVATDTQYF

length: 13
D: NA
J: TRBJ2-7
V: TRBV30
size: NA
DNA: TGTGCCTGGAGTGTTTTACTGGAGTACGAGCAGTACTTC
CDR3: CAWSVLLEYEQYF

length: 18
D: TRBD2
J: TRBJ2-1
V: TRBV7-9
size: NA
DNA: TGTGCCAGCAGCCCCCCCTTCCGACTAGCGGGATTGAGGAATGAGCAGTTCTTC
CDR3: CASSPPFRLAGLRNEQFF

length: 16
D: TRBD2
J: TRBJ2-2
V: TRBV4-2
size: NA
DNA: TGTGCCAGCAGCCAAGTGGTAGGGAGGGGCACCGGGGAGCTGTTTTTT
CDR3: CASSQVVGRGTGELFF

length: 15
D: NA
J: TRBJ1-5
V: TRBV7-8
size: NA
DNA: TGTGCCAGCAGCTTAGCCCCAGGGGCAGGTCAGCCCCAGCATTTT
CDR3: CASSLAPGAGQPQHF

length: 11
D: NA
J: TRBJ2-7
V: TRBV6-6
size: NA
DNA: TGTGCCAGCGGACTCTCCTACGAGCAGTACTTC
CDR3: CASGLSYEQYF

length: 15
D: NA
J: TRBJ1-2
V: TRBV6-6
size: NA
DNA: TGTGCCAGCAGTTCCACGGGGTGGGCGAACTATGGCTACACCTTC
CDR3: CASSSTGWANYGYTF

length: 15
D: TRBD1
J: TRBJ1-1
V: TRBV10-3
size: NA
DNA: TGTGCCATCAAACCGGGACAGTTGGGGGGCACTGAAGCTTTCTTT
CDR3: CAIKPGQLGGTEAFF

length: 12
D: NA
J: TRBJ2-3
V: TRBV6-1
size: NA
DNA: TGTGCCAGCGGGAGGGGGATAGATACGCAGTATTTT
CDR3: CASGRGIDTQYF

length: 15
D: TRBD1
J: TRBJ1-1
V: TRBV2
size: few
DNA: TGTGCCAGCAGTAGACAGGGGGCTGAGAGCACTGAAGCTTTCTTT
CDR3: CASSRQGAESTEAFF